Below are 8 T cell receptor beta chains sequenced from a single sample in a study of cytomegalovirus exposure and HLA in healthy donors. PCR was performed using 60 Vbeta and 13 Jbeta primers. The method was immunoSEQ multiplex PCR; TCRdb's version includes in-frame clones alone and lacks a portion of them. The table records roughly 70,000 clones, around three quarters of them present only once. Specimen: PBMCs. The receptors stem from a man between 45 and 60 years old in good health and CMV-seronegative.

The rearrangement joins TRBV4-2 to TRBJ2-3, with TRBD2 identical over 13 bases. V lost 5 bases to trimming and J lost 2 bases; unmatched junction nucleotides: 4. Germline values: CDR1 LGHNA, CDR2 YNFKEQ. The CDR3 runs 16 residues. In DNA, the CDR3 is TGTGCCAGCAGCAAACTAGCGGGAGGGTTCACAGATACGCAGTATTTT. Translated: CASSKLAGGFTDTQYF.

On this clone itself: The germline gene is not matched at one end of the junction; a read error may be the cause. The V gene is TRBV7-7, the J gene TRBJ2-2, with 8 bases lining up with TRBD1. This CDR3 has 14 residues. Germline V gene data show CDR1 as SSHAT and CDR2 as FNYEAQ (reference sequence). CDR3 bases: TGTGCTAGCAGCTCGACAGGGGACACCGGGGAGCTGTTTTTT. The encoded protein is CASSSTGDTGELFF.

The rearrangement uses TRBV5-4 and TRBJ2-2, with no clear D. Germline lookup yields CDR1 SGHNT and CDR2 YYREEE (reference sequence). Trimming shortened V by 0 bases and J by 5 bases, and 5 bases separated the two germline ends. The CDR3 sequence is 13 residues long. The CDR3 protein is CASSLELTGELFF. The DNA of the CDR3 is TGTGCCAGCAGCTTGGAGCTAACCGGGGAGCTGTTTTTT.

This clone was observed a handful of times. CDR3 loop: CASRKKGLATEAFF. The CDR3 DNA follows: TGTGCCAGCAGAAAAAAGGGGTTGGCCACTGAAGCTTTCTTT. The chain uses TRBV6-5 and TRBJ1-1; D might be TRBD1 (5 bases). This CDR3 is built from 14 residues. V dropped 6 bases and J dropped 4 bases, with 15 bases sitting between them. In germline, CDR1 is MNHEY, CDR2 SVGAGI.

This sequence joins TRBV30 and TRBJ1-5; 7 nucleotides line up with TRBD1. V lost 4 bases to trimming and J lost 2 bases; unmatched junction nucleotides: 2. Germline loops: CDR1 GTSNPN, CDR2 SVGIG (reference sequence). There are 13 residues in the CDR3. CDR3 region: CAWTTGGNQPQHF. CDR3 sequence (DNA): TGTGCCTGGACTACAGGGGGCAATCAGCCCCAGCATTTT.

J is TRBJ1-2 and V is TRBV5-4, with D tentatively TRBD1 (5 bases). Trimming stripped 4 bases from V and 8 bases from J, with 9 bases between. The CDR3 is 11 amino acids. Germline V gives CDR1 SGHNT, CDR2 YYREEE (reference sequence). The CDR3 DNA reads TGTGCCAGCAGCGCAGGGTACGGCTACACCTTC. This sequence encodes CASSAGYGYTF.

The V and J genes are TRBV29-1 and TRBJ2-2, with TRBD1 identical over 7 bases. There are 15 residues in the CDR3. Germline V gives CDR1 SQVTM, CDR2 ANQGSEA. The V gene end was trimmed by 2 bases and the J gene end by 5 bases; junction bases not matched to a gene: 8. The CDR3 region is CSVERVGQTTGELFF. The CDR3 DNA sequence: TGCAGCGTTGAAAGGGTGGGACAGACTACCGGGGAGCTGTTTTTT.

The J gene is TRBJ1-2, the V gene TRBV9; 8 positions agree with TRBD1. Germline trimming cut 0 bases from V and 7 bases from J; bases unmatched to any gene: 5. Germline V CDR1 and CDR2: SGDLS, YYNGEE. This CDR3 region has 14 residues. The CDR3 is CASSVATGGFGYTF. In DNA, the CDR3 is TGTGCCAGCAGCGTAGCAACAGGGGGTTTTGGCTACACCTTC.